Described below is a single T cell receptor beta chain sequence and its context. What it binds is not known. This record comes from a study of cytotoxic CD8 clonotypes in ibrutinib-treated CLL. General study results and limits: The public clonotypes identified were infrequent and showed contraction or stability on treatment.

Clones were read by immunoSEQ multiplex PCR, and TCRdb kept only the in-frame ones, dropping some. Of 110,000 to 150,000 clones in the sample, approximately 80% were seen once. The sequence came from a human donor with chronic lymphocytic leukemia. This sample comprised PBMCs, obtained after 24 months of ibrutinib treatment.

The CDR3 DNA sequence: TGTGCCAGCAGCCCCACGGGGGGCGATTCACCCCTCCACTTT. This codes for CASSPTGGDSPLHF. The chain couples TRBV4-2 to TRBJ1-6, with a possible D match to TRBD1 (6 bases). V was clipped by 4 bases and J by 8 bases, with 12 bases between them. The germline V gene encodes CDR1 LGHNA and CDR2 YNFKEQ. The CDR3 has 14 residues.